A single T cell receptor beta chain is shown here with its context. The repertoire was sequenced with immunoSEQ multiplex PCR; TCRdb's copy has only in-frame clones and lacks some. The sample comprises approximately 120,000 clones, 90% of which are singletons, and 4% to 4.5% rests with the top ten. This sample is drawn from a study of control samples from healthy donors and cancer patients. The clonotype was recovered from a human donor in good health. The donor label of this sample is uncertain. The specimen sequenced was blood.

The CDR3 reads CASSLGRGGQTQYF. The CDR3 DNA follows: TGTGCCAGCAGCTTAGGGCGGGGCGGGCAGACCCAGTACTTC. V is TRBV7-9 and J is TRBJ2-5, with D possibly TRBD2 on 6 matching bases. This CDR3 region has 14 residues. The germline CDR1 and CDR2 sequences are SEHNR and FQNEAQ (reference sequence). V dropped 1 base and J dropped 6 bases, with 12 bases sitting between them.